This T cell receptor beta chain stems from a study of CD8 T cells in ankylosing spondylitis. TCRdb reprocessed the 5' RACE reads via MiXCR and lists one record per CDR3 protein. The data show approximately 150,000 distinct CDR3 sequences, about a third seen once. This CDR3 region has 12 residues. Between the trimmed V and J ends, which lost 3 bases and 8 bases, there was a span of 7 bases. Looked up from germline, CDR1 is MDHEN and CDR2 is SYDVKM. The chain uses TRBV28 and TRBJ1-4; D remains unclear. The TCR sequence derives from a male donor with ankylosing spondylitis. Material: synovial fluid, either unsorted or a sorted T cell fraction (not recorded which). CDR3 nucleotides: TGTGCCAGCAGTTTGGTATACGAAAAACTGTTTTTT. Translation gives CASSLVYEKLFF.